This T cell receptor beta chain is from a study of blood T cell repertoires in COVID-19. At the level of the study: The United States, Italy and Spain were the sources of the acute and convalescent COVID-19 samples.

Authors' analysis steps: Estimated nucleated cell counts came from reference gene primer amplification. Repertoires were generated with immunoSEQ multiplex PCR, while TCRdb's copy carries only in-frame clones and drops some. Clonal size and the V and J genes are those of that table, whereas D and trimming came from the DNA. In the table there are over 45,000 clones, about four fifths of which are singletons. The sequence derives from a human donor in a cohort sampled during active COVID-19. Sequencing was carried out using peripheral blood.

Here the CDR3 reads CASSSSGQTSSGNTIYF. For the CDR3, the DNA is TGCGCCAGCAGCTCGTCGGGACAGACGAGCTCTGGAAACACCATATATTTT. This chain connects TRBV5-1 to TRBJ1-3, with 7 positions matching TRBD1. Per germline, CDR1 SGHRS and CDR2 YFSETQ. This CDR3 region has 17 residues. With V trimmed by 3 bases and J by 0 bases, 9 bases remained unmatched.